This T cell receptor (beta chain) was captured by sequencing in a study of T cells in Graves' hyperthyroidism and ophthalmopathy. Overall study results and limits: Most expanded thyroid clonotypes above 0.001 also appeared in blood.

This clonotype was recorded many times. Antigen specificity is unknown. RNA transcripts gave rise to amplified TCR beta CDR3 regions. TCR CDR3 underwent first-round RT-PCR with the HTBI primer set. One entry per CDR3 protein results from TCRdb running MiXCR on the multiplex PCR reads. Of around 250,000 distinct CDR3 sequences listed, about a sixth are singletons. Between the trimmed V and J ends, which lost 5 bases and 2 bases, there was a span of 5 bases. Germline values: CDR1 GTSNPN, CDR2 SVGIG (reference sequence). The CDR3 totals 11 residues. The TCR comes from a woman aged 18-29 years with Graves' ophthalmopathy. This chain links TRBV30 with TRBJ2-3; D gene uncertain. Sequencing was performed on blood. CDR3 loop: CAWRTTDTQYF. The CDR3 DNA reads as TGTGCCTGGCGAACCACAGATACGCAGTATTTT.